This T cell receptor (beta chain) was identified during a study of human CD4 T cells and Enterobacteriaceae (dated by TCRdb to 2018 to 2020). Background for the entire study: The bacteria used for stimulation were E. coli, K. pneumoniae, E. aerogenes, S. flexneri, S. sonnei, S. typhimurium and S. aureus, and the bacteria were heat-inactivated after culture.

Points the paper makes about the study in general: Clonotypes shared across Enterobacteriaceae cultures accounted for roughly 26-49% of unique rearrangements but about 60-93% of templates, whereas sharing with control bacteria was rare. Enterobacteriaceae-reactive repertoires were polyclonal but contained fewer clonotypes than S. aureus- or M. tuberculosis-reactive repertoires, and they co-clustered together.

Survey-level sequencing, with a detection sensitivity of one cell in 40,000, was applied to the CFSE-low antigen-reactive cultures. The QIAamp DNA Micro Kit was used to extract genomic DNA from cell pellets, and spectrophotometry was used to check the DNA quantity and purity. The immunoSEQ multiplex PCR assay was used to amplify TCR Vbeta CDR3 regions. Amplicons were sequenced on the Illumina HiSeq platform. Retrieved sequences were 87 nucleotides long and contained the CDR3 region. On the authors' methods: A clonotype was defined as a unique productive TCR Vbeta nucleotide sequence, quantified by productive template frequency from ImmunoSEQ Analyzer V3.0. Expanded clonotypes were defined using a threshold set at the top 5th percentile of each repertoire ranked by frequency. Repertoire overlap was calculated as Chao-Jaccard with the R package fossil and was visualized by nonmetric multidimensional scaling with the R package MASS. TCRdb retrieved this table from immuneACCESS and kept in-frame rearrangements only. Not all clones are present; in checked studies, unresolved V genes account for under half, and no reason is known for the remainder. Clone size and the V and J calls come from that table; the DNA yielded D and trimming. This sample holds about 130 clones; around 33% were observed only once. 40% of the sample is taken by the ten largest.

Including the terminal cysteine and phenylalanine, the CDR3 comprises 14 residues. Kept here is only the CDR3 DNA, which spans 42 bases and is read in frame from base 1. Cut back by 5 bases and 4 bases, the V and J ends lie 11 bases apart. Reading the germline V gene gives CDR1 SNHLY and CDR2 FYNNEI. Proliferating activated T cells were FACS-sorted as CFSE-low CD25+ ICOS+ cells after roughly 6-7 days. Sorted memory CD4+ T cells were CFSE-labeled and cultured at a 2:1 ratio with irradiated autologous monocytes pulsed with antigen. Memory CD4+ T cells, defined as all CD4+ cells except CD45RA+CCR7+CD95- naive cells, were FACS-sorted on a FACSAria III to over 95% purity. Blood from healthy donors came from blood donation centers in Switzerland. Positive selection with CD4 and CD14 magnetic microbeads was used to enrich total CD4+ T cells and monocytes. Before sorting, CD8+, CD14+, CD16+, CD56+, CD19+ and CD25-bright cells were excluded. Bacteria were heat-inactivated at 60°C for about 2 hours and added at around 1.9 particles per monocyte; M. tuberculosis lysate was used at 2.5 to 3 ug/ml. The TCR Vbeta genes were sequenced from CFSE-low memory CD4+ T cells that had proliferated after primary stimulation with Enterobacteriaceae or with control bacteria. Each bacteria-reactive repertoire was analyzed in two to four different donors across two independent experiments. Isolation of peripheral blood mononuclear cells from donor blood was performed with Ficoll-Paque Plus.

This clone is termed large (0.1 to 1%). One base away there is no much larger clone; base qualities are not given. The receptor was derived from a human donor in good health. Source material: bacteria-reactive CD4+ T cells grown in culture. According to the study, the label for this sample's cell subset or site signals: CFSE-low proliferating memory CD4 T cells sorted after in vitro stimulation with a heat-inactivated bacterium or M. tuberculosis lysate. The chain was built from TRBV2 and TRBJ1-4, and possibly TRBD1, on 6 matching bases. Here the CDR3 is given as CASSWGASNEKLFF. The nucleotides are TGTGCCAGCAGTTGGGGGGCAAGTAATGAAAAACTGTTTTTT.